This record looks at one TCR beta chain sequence and its context. Its antigen is currently unknown. The data were obtained in a study of CD8+ T cells in alopecia areata. Across the whole study: Oral tofacitinib, 5 to 10 mg twice daily, was given in an open-label trial.

Noted treatment: oral pan-JAK inhibitor, 5-10 mg twice daily. Isolated RNA was reverse transcribed into cDNA used as the sequencing template. Repertoires were generated with immunoSEQ multiplex PCR, while TCRdb's copy carries only in-frame clones and drops some. Found here are 150,000 to 200,000 clones, approximately 61% of them singletons; the top ten hold 1%. The CDR3 spans 12 residues. V was clipped by 6 bases and J by 3 bases; unmatched bases: 3. Germline CDR1 is SQVTM and CDR2 is ANQGSEA. Study conclusions and caveats: The study found tofacitinib significantly decreased scalp clonality and expanded CD8+ clones among the top 100. Many expanded lesional clones persisted in scalp and blood during tofacitinib treatment. Lesional scalp exceeded normal scalp in clonality, especially in alopecia totalis/universalis.

The chain uses TRBV29-1 and TRBJ1-2; 8 bases map to TRBD1. Sequenced material: CD4+ T cells sorted from blood, taken at week 24, from a patient treated with tofacitinib. This receptor was identified in a human donor with alopecia areata. The CDR3 DNA reads TGCAGCGTAATGGACAGGGACTATGGCTACACCTTC. Amino acid sequence: CSVMDRDYGYTF.